Listed below are T cell receptor beta chains from one sample, sequenced in a study of cytomegalovirus exposure and HLA in healthy donors. Here immunoSEQ multiplex PCR was the method, and the copy in TCRdb shows in-frame clones only, minus some. Of about 180,000 clones listed, around four fifths were seen once; the top ten hold 1%. Sequencing was done on a sample of PBMCs. The receptors were gathered from a woman in her fifties or sixties in good health and CMV-seropositive. Each CDR3 is given with its conserved first and last residue. D genes are given only for firm matches.

v_call	cdr3_length	j_call	d_call	cdr3_aa
TRBV27	17	TRBJ1-6	-	CASSLSGGRGYNSPLHF
TRBV6-5	13	TRBJ2-1	TRBD2	CASSYSGGGEQFF
TRBV18	15	TRBJ2-1	TRBD1	CASSPPSRGHNEQFF
TRBV7-2	14	TRBJ2-5	TRBD2	CASASGRAGETQYF
TRBV4-2	15	TRBJ1-5	TRBD1	CASSQGQDSNQPQHF
TRBV6-1	15	-	TRBD1	CASSNGGQGLLEQYF
TRBV28	15	TRBJ1-1	TRBD1	CASSPTTGGSTEAFF
TRBV7-3	14	TRBJ2-1	TRBD2	CASSFSGEGGEQFF
TRBV11-2	15	TRBJ1-6	TRBD1	CASSRDRVRNSPLHF
TRBV6-1	14	TRBJ1-3	-	CASSNPNRGNTIYF
TRBV5-1	12	TRBJ1-5	-	CASRAGKQPQHF
TRBV28	14	TRBJ1-2	-	CASSTQQGRYGYTF
TRBV18	15	TRBJ2-1	TRBD1	CASSRQGSDLQVQFF
TRBV7-2	15	TRBJ1-4	-	CASSTSGTSNEKLFF
TRBV28	15	TRBJ1-2	-	CASSSGATSSYGYTF
TRBV11-2	13	TRBJ2-1	TRBD1	CASRTGGYNEQFF
TRBV6-6	15	TRBJ2-5	TRBD2	CASTLAGEAAETQYF
TRBV11-2	17	TRBJ1-1	TRBD1	CASSSLGTGVGSSGAFF
TRBV7-9	15	TRBJ1-5	TRBD1	CASSLGQGASQPQHF
TRBV19	14	TRBJ2-7	-	CASTGGRLGNEQYF
TRBV19	15	TRBJ2-1	TRBD1	CASSRGQGASIKQFF
TRBV7-9	16	TRBJ1-5	-	CASSLAGGYSNQPQHF
TRBV20-1	10	TRBJ1-2	-	CSASLYGYTF
TRBV5-4	14	TRBJ2-7	TRBD2	CASSSGLAGHEQYF
TRBV5-1	16	TRBJ2-3	TRBD2	CASSYTSGGRGDTQYF
TRBV11-3	14	-	-	CASSLSGPNYEQYF
TRBV7-2	14	TRBJ1-1	-	CASSLGVGGATAFF
TRBV7-9	14	TRBJ2-5	-	CASSPIGGGETQYF
TRBV7-8	16	TRBJ2-3	TRBD2	CASTRDYFLGTDTQYF
TRBV19	13	TRBJ1-1	-	CASSIVGSTEAFF
TRBV6-1	13	TRBJ2-7	-	CASMGTPSYEQYF
TRBV9	15	TRBJ1-3	-	CASSLTGFSGNTIYF
TRBV6-6	11	TRBJ1-1	-	CASTLNTEAFF
TRBV5-6	16	TRBJ1-1	-	CASSLAVLGGAAEAFF